The 18 T cell receptor beta chains in this list originate from one sample, sequenced in a study of cytomegalovirus exposure and HLA in healthy donors. It was with 60 Vbeta and 13 Jbeta primers that the PCR ran. The repertoire was sequenced with immunoSEQ multiplex PCR; TCRdb's copy has only in-frame clones and lacks some. This sample yields around 200,000 clones, of which 60% to 85% are seen a single time; 1.6% belongs to the top ten. The sample consisted of PBMCs. The receptor set was obtained from a woman aged 18-29 years in good health and CMV-seronegative.

This clone appeared once. This chain links TRBV28 with TRBJ2-7, with a weak D call TRBD2 (5 bases). Trimming pared 5 bases from V and 3 bases from J, leaving 26 bases between. The CDR3 sequence is 18 residues long. Germline CDR1 and CDR2: MDHEN and SYDVKM. CDR3 loop: CASSTVNFREKGSYEQYF. The DNA for the CDR3 is TGTGCCAGCAGTACCGTGAATTTTAGGGAAAAAGGGAGCTACGAGCAGTACTTC.

This chain uses TRBV19 with TRBJ2-1, with 12 positions matching TRBD2. This CDR3 comprises 15 residues. From germline, CDR1 is LNHDA and CDR2 SQIVND (reference sequence). The ends lost 6 bases at V and 12 bases at J; junction bases unmatched: 12. The CDR3 nucleotides are TGTGCCAGTAGCCCGAGGCTAGCGGGGGGGCATGGGCAGTTCTTC. Amino acids: CASSPRLAGGHGQFF.

The chain uses TRBV28 and TRBJ1-3, with no clear D. This CDR3 contains 16 residues. Trimming shortened V by 5 bases and J by 2 bases, and 16 bases separated the two germline ends. In germline, CDR1 is MDHEN, CDR2 SYDVKM. The CDR3 DNA reads TGTGCCAGCAGTCCCCGACATGGCATCACTGGAAACACCATATATTTT. As protein: CASSPRHGITGNTIYF.

In regard to this clone: One end of the junction does not line up with germline, which may come from a read error. This chain links TRBV7-9 with TRBJ1-6, with unresolved D. This CDR3 contains 15 residues. Germline V CDR1 and CDR2: SEHNR, FQNEAQ (reference sequence). The CDR3 region is CSSSLEAGFNSPLHF. CDR3 nucleotide sequence: TGTTCCAGCAGCTTAGAGGCGGGGTTTAATTCACCCCTCCACTTT.

The J gene is TRBJ1-1, the V gene TRBV7-3; 12 bases are a match to TRBD1. After removal of 6 bases from V and 4 bases from J, the junction contained 9 bases not matched to a gene. Germline V gene data show CDR1 as SGHTA and CDR2 as FQGTGA. The CDR3 has 16 amino acids. CDR3 amino acids: CASSLQGTGGLTEAFF. CDR3 bases: TGTGCCAGCAGTCTCCAAGGGACAGGGGGCCTCACTGAAGCTTTCTTT.

This chain uses TRBV18 with TRBJ1-5; TRBD1 matches at 7 bases. J lost 1 base, V lost 4 bases, and 7 bases had no gene match. Germline V gene lookup returns CDR1 KGHSH and CDR2 LQKENI. The length of the CDR3 is 16 residues. CDR3 loop: CASSRKPGQSNQPQHF. CDR3 bases: TGTGCCAGCTCACGAAAACCGGGACAGAGCAATCAGCCCCAGCATTTT.

This chain connects TRBV5-1 to TRBJ2-5; 10 bases agree with TRBD2. The CDR3 consists of 14 residues. Germline V gene sequence: CDR1 SGHRS, CDR2 YFSETQ. The J segment lost 4 bases and the V segment lost 5 bases, leaving 5 bases of the junction unmatched. The CDR3 region has the DNA TGCGCCAGCAGGGGGTCTAGCGGGAGAGAGACCCAGTACTTC. It codes for CASRGSSGRETQYF.

As regards this clone: A junction end diverges from the germline sequence, so it may reflect a read error. The chain has TRBV7-7 and TRBJ2-6; no reliable D call. Germline loops: CDR1 SSHAT, CDR2 FNYEAQ (reference sequence). This CDR3 is built from 16 residues. This CDR3 is CASSPPPFSGANVLTF. Here the CDR3 DNA reads TGTGCTAGCAGTCCCCCCCCGTTCTCTGGGGCCAACGTCCTGACTTTC.

The V gene is TRBV7-9, the J gene TRBJ1-1, with a tentative D call TRBD1 (6 bases). Germline V gene lookup returns CDR1 SEHNR and CDR2 FQNEAQ (reference sequence). The CDR3 length is 13 residues. V lost 5 bases and J lost 2, with 9 bases in between. The CDR3 sequence is CASSQGGNTEAFF. CDR3 sequence (DNA): TGTGCCAGCAGCCAAGGGGGAAACACTGAAGCTTTCTTT.

The table lists this clone with a count of one. This sequence joins TRBV28 and TRBJ2-7; TRBD2 matches 12 bases. This CDR3 contains 15 residues. Germline V gene data show CDR1 as MDHEN and CDR2 as SYDVKM. The trim removed 6 bases at V and 4 bases at J, leaving 7 bases unmatched. This CDR3 reads CASRGGLAGQYEQYF. The CDR3 nucleotides read TGTGCCAGCAGGGGGGGACTAGCGGGTCAATACGAGCAGTACTTC.

The rearrangement joins TRBV10-3 to TRBJ1-1; 7 nucleotides match TRBD1. CDR3 length: 16 residues. The V segment lost 2 bases and the J segment 0 bases; nucleotides outside the gene matches: 6. The V gene's germline CDR1 is ENHRY and CDR2 SYGVKD. CDR3 amino acids: CAISETPGQMNTEAFF. CDR3 nucleotides: TGTGCCATCAGTGAGACTCCGGGACAGATGAACACTGAAGCTTTCTTT.

The V call is TRBV6-6, the J call TRBJ2-7; weak D call: TRBD2 (6 bases). The CDR3 sequence is 13 residues long. From germline, CDR1 is MNHNY and CDR2 SVGAGI (reference sequence). V dropped 0 bases and J dropped 7 bases, with 10 bases sitting between them. The CDR3 region has the DNA TGTGCCAGCAGTTACTCGATCGGGGGAGAGCAGTACTTC. The encoded protein is CASSYSIGGEQYF.

V gene TRBV6-1 combines with J gene TRBJ1-1, with unresolved D. The CDR3 extends over 15 amino acids. The ends were cut back, 3 bases at V and 1 base at J, with 12 bases in the middle. Germline V CDR1 and CDR2: MNHNS, SASEGT. The CDR3 protein is CASSERVQRNTEAFF. CDR3 nucleotide sequence: TGTGCCAGCAGTGAGCGGGTCCAGCGGAACACTGAAGCTTTCTTT.

V usage is TRBV7-9 and J usage is TRBJ2-7, with D possibly TRBD2 on 5 matching bases. The ends were cut back, 1 base at V and 0 bases at J, with 19 bases in the middle. Germline assignment: CDR1 SEHNR and CDR2 FQNEAQ (reference sequence). The CDR3 is made up of 18 amino acids. CDR3 bases: TGTGCCAGCAGCTTAGTTTATTGGGGAAGCGGCGTCTCCTACGAGCAGTACTTC. Translation gives CASSLVYWGSGVSYEQYF.

This sequence joins TRBV7-8 and TRBJ2-7; D gene ambiguous. V lost 5 bases to trimming and J lost 2 bases, with 10 bases between them. Germline CDR1 reads SGHVS; CDR2 reads FQNEAQ. This CDR3 comprises 13 residues. In DNA, the CDR3 is TGTGCCAGCAGCCCCTCTAAAGCCTACGAGCAGTACTTC. Translation gives CASSPSKAYEQYF.

The chain has TRBV11-2 and TRBJ1-1, with D perhaps matching TRBD1 (6 bases). This CDR3 region has 18 residues. Per the germline V gene, CDR1 is SGHAT and CDR2 is FQNNGV. The V end lost 1 base, the J end lost 4 bases, and 22 bases lay between the germline ends. The DNA for the CDR3 is TGTGCCAGCAGCTTAGGCGGAGGACAGACTCGCGGCGCCACTGAAGCTTTCTTT. Its translation: CASSLGGGQTRGATEAFF.

This sequence joins TRBV6-6 and TRBJ1-2, with a possible D match to TRBD1 (5 bases). The CDR3 spans 13 residues. The V end lost 2 bases, the J end lost 4 bases, and 8 bases lay between the germline ends. CDR1 and CDR2 from the germline V gene are MNHNY and SVGAGI (reference sequence). CDR3 loop: CASSYGAGYGYTF. The CDR3 coding sequence is TGTGCCAGCAGTTACGGGGCAGGCTATGGCTACACCTTC.

The rearrangement joins TRBV28 to TRBJ2-3, with D unresolved. The CDR3 runs to 13 residues. Germline values: CDR1 MDHEN, CDR2 SYDVKM. Deletions cut 2 bases from V and 4 bases from J, with 7 bases between. The CDR3 sequence is CASSLTNPDTQYF. CDR3 bases: TGTGCCAGCAGTTTAACAAACCCAGATACGCAGTATTTT.